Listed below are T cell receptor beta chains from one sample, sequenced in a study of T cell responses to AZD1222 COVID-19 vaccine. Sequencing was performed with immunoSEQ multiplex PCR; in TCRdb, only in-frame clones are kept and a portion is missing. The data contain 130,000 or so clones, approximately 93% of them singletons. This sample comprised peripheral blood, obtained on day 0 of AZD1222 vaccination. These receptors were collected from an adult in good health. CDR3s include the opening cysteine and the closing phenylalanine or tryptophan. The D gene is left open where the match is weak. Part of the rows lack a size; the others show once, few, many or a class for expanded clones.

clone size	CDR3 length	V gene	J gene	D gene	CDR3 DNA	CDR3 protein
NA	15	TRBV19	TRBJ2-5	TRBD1	TGTGCCAGTAGTACGGACAGGGGGCCAGGAGAGACCCAGTACTTC	CASSTDRGPGETQYF
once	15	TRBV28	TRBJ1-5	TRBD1	TGTGCCAGCAGTAACCCACAGGGGGGCAATCAGCCCCAGCATTTT	CASSNPQGGNQPQHF
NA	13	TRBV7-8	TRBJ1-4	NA	TGTGCCAGCAGCTCTATAATGGATGAAAAACTGTTTTTT	CASSSIMDEKLFF
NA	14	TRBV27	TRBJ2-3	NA	TGTGCCAGCAGCCGGGGTCTCCGCACAGATACGCAGTATTTT	CASSRGLRTDTQYF
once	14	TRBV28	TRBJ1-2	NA	TGTGCCAGCAGTCCCCGGGACCCGGGCCTTGGCTACACCTTC	CASSPRDPGLGYTF
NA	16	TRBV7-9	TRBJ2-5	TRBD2	TGTGCCAGCAGCTTATCTAGCGGGGGGTCCCAAGAGACCCAGTACTTC	CASSLSSGGSQETQYF
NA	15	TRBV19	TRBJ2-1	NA	TGTGCCAGTAGTATAGATCTATCTGGCTACAATGAGCAGTTCTTC	CASSIDLSGYNEQFF
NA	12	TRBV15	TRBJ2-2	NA	TGTGCCACGGATCAGAACACCGGGGAGCTGTTTTTT	CATDQNTGELFF
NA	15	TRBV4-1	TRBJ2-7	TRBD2	TGCGCCAGCAGAGCTAGCGGGAGAATAATCGACGAGCAGTACTTC	CASRASGRIIDEQYF
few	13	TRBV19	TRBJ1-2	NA	TGTGCCAGTAGTATAGAAGGGCTGGGTGGCTACACCTTC	CASSIEGLGGYTF
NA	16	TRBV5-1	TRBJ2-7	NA	TGCGCCAGCAGCTTGGGGTCCGCCCGGTGGTCCTACGAGCAGTACTTC	CASSLGSARWSYEQYF
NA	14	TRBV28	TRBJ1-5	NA	TGTGCCAGCAGTTTAAATGGCATTTGGTTGCCCCAGCATTTT	CASSLNGIWLPQHF
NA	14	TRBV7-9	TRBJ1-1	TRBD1	TGTGCCAGCAGCAGGGACAGGGGGGCCACTGAAGCTTTCTTT	CASSRDRGATEAFF
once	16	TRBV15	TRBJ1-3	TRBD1	TGTGCCACCAGCGGAGGGCAGGGGGTCGGAGGAAACACCATATATTTT	CATSGGQGVGGNTIYF
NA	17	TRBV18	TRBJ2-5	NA	TGTGCCAGCTCACCACAGCGCAGGGAGAGGGCCCAAGAGACCCAGTACTTC	CASSPQRRERAQETQYF
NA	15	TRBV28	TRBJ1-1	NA	TGTGCCAGCAGTTGGGTTTCAGTTTTGAACACTGAAGCTTTCTTT	CASSWVSVLNTEAFF
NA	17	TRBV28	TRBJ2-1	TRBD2	TGTGCCAGCAGTTTACAGGGACTAGCGGGAGTTCACGGTGAGCAGTTCTTC	CASSLQGLAGVHGEQFF
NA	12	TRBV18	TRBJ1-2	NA	TGTGCCAGCTCACCTACAGGGTATGGCTACACCTTC	CASSPTGYGYTF
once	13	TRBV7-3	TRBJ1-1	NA	TGTGCCAGCAGCTTAAGCCTGAACACTGAAGCTTTCTTT	CASSLSLNTEAFF
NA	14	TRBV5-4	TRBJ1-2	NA	TGTGCCAGCAGCTTGAGCGGCCACAACTATGGCTACACCTTC	CASSLSGHNYGYTF
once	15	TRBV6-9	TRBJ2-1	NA	TGTGCCAGCAGTTTGCTTTCAGTTTCCTACAATGAGCAGTTCTTC	CASSLLSVSYNEQFF
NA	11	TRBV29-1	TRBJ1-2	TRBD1	TGCAGCGTTTACGGACAGGGGGGCTACACCTTC	CSVYGQGGYTF
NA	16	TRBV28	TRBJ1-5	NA	TGTGCCAGCAGTTTGGCCGCCAATGGACGTAATCAGCCCCAGCATTTT	CASSLAANGRNQPQHF
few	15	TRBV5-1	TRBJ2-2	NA	TGCGCCAGCAGCCCTACCCGCGAGGGGGACGGGGAGCTGTTTTTT	CASSPTREGDGELFF
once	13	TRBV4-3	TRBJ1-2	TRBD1	TGCGCCAGCAGCCCCGGACAGGGCTATGGCTACACCTTC	CASSPGQGYGYTF
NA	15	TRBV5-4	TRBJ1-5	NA	TGTGCCAGCAGCGTCCGGGGGGATGGCAATCAGCCCCAGCATTTT	CASSVRGDGNQPQHF
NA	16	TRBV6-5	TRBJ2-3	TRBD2	TGTGCCAGCAGTTCGACGACTAGCGGGACCACAGATACGCAGTATTTT	CASSSTTSGTTDTQYF
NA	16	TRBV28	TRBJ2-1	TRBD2	TGTGCCACCAGGGGATTACTAGCGGGGGCATACAATGAGCAGTTCTTC	CATRGLLAGAYNEQFF
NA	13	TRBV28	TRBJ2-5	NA	TGTGCCAGCAGTATCCCCCTCGGTACCGTCCAGTACTTC	CASSIPLGTVQYF
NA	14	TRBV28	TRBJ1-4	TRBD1	TGTGCCAGCAGTTTGACAGGGCGAAACGAAAAACTGTTTTTT	CASSLTGRNEKLFF
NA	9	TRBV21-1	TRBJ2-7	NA	TGTGCCGGCTCCTACGAGCAGTACTTC	CAGSYEQYF
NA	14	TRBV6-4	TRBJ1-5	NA	TGTGCCAGCAGTGATCGGGGCAGCAATCAGCCCCAGCATTTT	CASSDRGSNQPQHF
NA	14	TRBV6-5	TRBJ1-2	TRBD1	TGTGCCAGCAGACCACCAGGGGGGCGGATCGACTACACCTTC	CASRPPGGRIDYTF
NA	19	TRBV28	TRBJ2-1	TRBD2	TGTGCCAGCAGTTTATTCACCACCGGGGTGCGGGAGAAGCCCAATGAGCAGTTCTTC	CASSLFTTGVREKPNEQFF
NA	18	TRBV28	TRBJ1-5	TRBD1	TGTGCCAGCACCTTGCAGGACAGGCCCCAAATGGGCAATCAGCCCCAGCATTTT	CASTLQDRPQMGNQPQHF
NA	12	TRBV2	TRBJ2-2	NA	TGTGCCAGCAGTGAAGAGCAGGGGTCTATGTTTTTT	CASSEEQGSMFF
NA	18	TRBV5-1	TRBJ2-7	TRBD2	TGCGCCAGCAGCTTTGCCGGGAGGGCCGGGGAAGTTCACTACGAGCAGTACTTC	CASSFAGRAGEVHYEQYF
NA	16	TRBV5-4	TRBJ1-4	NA	TGTGCCAGCAGCTCGGGAACGGTTCCCACTAATGAAAAACTGTTTTTT	CASSSGTVPTNEKLFF
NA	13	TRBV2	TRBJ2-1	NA	TGTGCCAGCATGTTAGAAATAGGTCATGAGCAGTTCTTC	CASMLEIGHEQFF
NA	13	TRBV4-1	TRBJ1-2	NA	TGCGCCAGCAGCCCCACAGGGTCTGGTGGCTACACCTTC	CASSPTGSGGYTF
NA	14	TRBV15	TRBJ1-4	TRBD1	TGTGCCACCAGCGGAACAGGGGGCTTTGAAAAACTGTTTTTT	CATSGTGGFEKLFF
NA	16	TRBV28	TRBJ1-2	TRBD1	TGTGCCAGCAGTCCCTGGACAGGGGGCGTTTTCTATGGCTACACCTTC	CASSPWTGGVFYGYTF
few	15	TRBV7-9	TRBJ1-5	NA	TGTGCCAGCAGCTTAGGGGGGCGAAGGGGTCAGCCCCAGCATTTT	CASSLGGRRGQPQHF
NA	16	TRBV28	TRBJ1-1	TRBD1	TGTGCCAGCAGTGAGAAAACCGGGACAGGGGTGTCTGAAGCTTTCTTT	CASSEKTGTGVSEAFF
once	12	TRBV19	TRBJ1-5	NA	TGTGCCAGTAAGAGCTCCCAGCAGCCCCAGCATTTT	CASKSSQQPQHF
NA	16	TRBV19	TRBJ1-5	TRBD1	TGTGCCAGTAGTGCCGGGACAGGTAGGGACAATCAGCCCCAGCATTTT	CASSAGTGRDNQPQHF
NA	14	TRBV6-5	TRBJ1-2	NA	TGTGCCAGCAGTTATCGGGGGGCTCACTATGGCTACACCTTC	CASSYRGAHYGYTF
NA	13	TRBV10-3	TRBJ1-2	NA	TGTGCCATCAGCAACGACAGGAGCTATGGCTACACCTTC	CAISNDRSYGYTF
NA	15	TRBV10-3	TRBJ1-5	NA	TGTGCCATCAGTGATTCGACAGTAGTAGGACAGCCCCAGCATTTT	CAISDSTVVGQPQHF
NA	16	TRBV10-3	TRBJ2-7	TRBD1	TGTGCCATCAGAGGCGGCCCGGGACAGGGCGAATACGAGCAGTACTTC	CAIRGGPGQGEYEQYF
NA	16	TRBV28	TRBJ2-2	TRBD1	TGTGCCAGCAGTGCCACCGGGACAGCATGGACCGGGGAGCTGTTTTTT	CASSATGTAWTGELFF
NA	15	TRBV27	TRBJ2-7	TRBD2	TGTGCCAGCAGGATCAGCGGGACTAACTCCTACGAGCAGTACTTC	CASRISGTNSYEQYF
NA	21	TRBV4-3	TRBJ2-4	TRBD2	TGCGCCAGCAGCCAAGATCTCCCTACAGCGACTAGCGGGGGGGCCAAAAACATTCAGTACTTC	CASSQDLPTATSGGAKNIQYF
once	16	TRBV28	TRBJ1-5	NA	TGTGCCAGCAGTTTAATCAGGGGCGCGGGCAATCAGCCCCAGCATTTT	CASSLIRGAGNQPQHF
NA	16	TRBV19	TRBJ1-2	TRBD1	TGTGCCAGTAGTTCCATGACAGGGGCTTTTTTCTATGGCTACACCTTC	CASSSMTGAFFYGYTF
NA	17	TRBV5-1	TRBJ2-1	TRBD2	TGCGCCAGCAGCTTGGTGGGCGGGAGGTCGACCTACAATGAGCAGTTCTTC	CASSLVGGRSTYNEQFF
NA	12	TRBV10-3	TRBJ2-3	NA	TGTGCCATCAGTGCATCCTCAGATACGCAGTATTTT	CAISASSDTQYF
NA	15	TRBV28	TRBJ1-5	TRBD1	TGTGCCAGCAGTACCACAGGGGTCCCTAATCAGCCCCAGCATTTT	CASSTTGVPNQPQHF